These T cell receptor beta chains were read from a single sample in a study of T cell changes during pregnancy in multiple sclerosis. TCRdb's copy holds only in-frame clones and misses some; the assay was immunoSEQ multiplex PCR. The repertoire consists of some 40,000 clones, with just over 90% occurring once and the leading ten covering 0.7% to 1%. Specimen: CD4+ T cells from peripheral blood mononuclear cells, collected in the third trimester of pregnancy. These receptors were obtained from a female donor with multiple sclerosis, enrolled in a pregnancy study. The CDR3 runs from the conserved cysteine through the conserved F or W. Each record gives: clone size, V gene, J gene, D gene, CDR3 DNA, CDR3 protein. A D gene is named only where the DNA matches it firmly. For some rows the clone size is stated as once, few or many, or as a class when expanded; others skip it.

clone size: .
V gene: TRBV9
J gene: TRBJ2-4
D gene: TRBD1
CDR3 DNA: TGTGCCAGCAGCGCCGCTGACAGGGGAAATGTGGGCAACATTCAGTACTTC
CDR3 protein: CASSAADRGNVGNIQYF

clone size: .
V gene: TRBV9
J gene: TRBJ1-1
D gene: .
CDR3 DNA: TGTGCCAGCAGCGCCTTCTCCGGGACACGAGTAGCTTTCTTT
CDR3 protein: CASSAFSGTRVAFF

clone size: .
V gene: TRBV5-5
J gene: TRBJ2-4
D gene: TRBD2
CDR3 DNA: TGTGCCAGCAGCCTGAGACTAGCGGGAGGGGGGTCCAAAAACATTCAGTACTTC
CDR3 protein: CASSLRLAGGGSKNIQYF

clone size: .
V gene: TRBV14
J gene: TRBJ2-3
D gene: .
CDR3 DNA: TGTGCCAGCAGCCCTGGAGGGACGCAGTATTTT
CDR3 protein: CASSPGGTQYF

clone size: few
V gene: TRBV10-1
J gene: TRBJ1-1
D gene: TRBD1
CDR3 DNA: TGCGCCAGCAGTGAATACCGGGACAGGGTTCCTTTCTTT
CDR3 protein: CASSEYRDRVPFF

clone size: .
V gene: TRBV10-3
J gene: TRBJ2-7
D gene: .
CDR3 DNA: TGTGCCATCAGTGTTGACCGCAGGGAGCAGTACTTC
CDR3 protein: CAISVDRREQYF

clone size: .
V gene: TRBV5-1
J gene: TRBJ2-5
D gene: TRBD2
CDR3 DNA: TGCGCCAGCAGCTTGGGACTAGCGGGAGGGCAGGAGACCCAGTACTTC
CDR3 protein: CASSLGLAGGQETQYF

clone size: .
V gene: TRBV14
J gene: TRBJ2-5
D gene: TRBD1
CDR3 DNA: TGTGCCAGCAGCAAACGACAGGGGTCGGAGACCCAGTACTTC
CDR3 protein: CASSKRQGSETQYF

clone size: .
V gene: TRBV5-1
J gene: TRBJ2-3
D gene: TRBD2
CDR3 DNA: TGCGCCAGCAGCTTAAGGAGCGGGACTACCCCACAGGCGCAGTATTTT
CDR3 protein: CASSLRSGTTPQAQYF

clone size: .
V gene: TRBV7-3
J gene: TRBJ1-1
D gene: TRBD1
CDR3 DNA: TGTGCCAGCAGCTCTGGACAGGGGTTGGTGAACACTGAAGCTTTCTTT
CDR3 protein: CASSSGQGLVNTEAFF

clone size: .
V gene: TRBV30
J gene: TRBJ1-2
D gene: TRBD1
CDR3 DNA: TGTGCCTGGAGCCTCCGACAGGGGGCGGGCGACTATGGCTACACCTTC
CDR3 protein: CAWSLRQGAGDYGYTF

clone size: .
V gene: TRBV9
J gene: TRBJ2-4
D gene: .
CDR3 DNA: TGTGCCAGCAGCCATAACGACGGGGTCAAAAACATTCAGTACTTC
CDR3 protein: CASSHNDGVKNIQYF

clone size: .
V gene: TRBV9
J gene: TRBJ2-1
D gene: TRBD2
CDR3 DNA: TGTGCCAGCAGCGTAGGAAGCGGGAACTCCTACAATGAGCAGTTCTTC
CDR3 protein: CASSVGSGNSYNEQFF

clone size: .
V gene: TRBV4-2
J gene: TRBJ2-3
D gene: .
CDR3 DNA: TGTGCCAGCAGCCGCATACAGGGCACAGATACGCAGTATTTT
CDR3 protein: CASSRIQGTDTQYF